This T cell receptor (beta chain) is from a study of blood T cells in healthy people across ages. This clonotype has a handful of counts. A J-beta primer mix and a sample-barcoded 5' primer were used in a second PCR of about 7 to 12 cycles. MiXCR, applied by TCRdb to the 5' RACE reads, yields one record per CDR3 protein. This table holds more than 800,000 distinct CDR3 sequences, 29% found once. There are 10 residues in the CDR3. In germline, CDR1 is SEHNR, CDR2 FQNEAQ (reference sequence). With 8 bases removed from V and 10 bases from J, the gap between germline ends came to 11 bases. The receptor comes from a woman aged 80 or over in good health. Sequencing was carried out using blood. The chain links TRBV7-9 to TRBJ1-1; unclear D gene. CDR3 DNA: TGTGCCAGCGGAAGGGTGGGAGCTTTCTTT. Translating it yields CASGRVGAFF.